This TCR beta chain was retrieved from a study of T cell repertoires in cytomegalovirus infection. In the study overall: Indicated by public TCR beta signatures were CMV infection and matching HLA type.

TCRdb reanalysed the reads using MiXCR and keeps one entry per CDR3 protein. Of about 68,000 distinct CDR3 sequences listed, approximately 22% are singletons. This clonotype has at least ten counts. Antigen: not known. Broader study findings: CMV-specific HLA-C-restricted TCR beta clonotypes dominated the ex vivo response. Carriers of CMV plus the relevant HLA were identified by cumulative public TCR beta family frequency.

The TCR was taken from a human donor in good health (CMV status not recorded). Some clones in this sample may be carry-over from other donors' samples. Material: PBMCs, sequenced either directly or after in vitro stimulation (not recorded which).

CDR3 protein: CASSPTGGAAEQYF. CDR3 nucleotides: TGTGCCAGCAGCCCTACAGGGGGGGCGGCCGAGCAGTACTTC. The rearrangement uses TRBV14 and TRBJ2-7, with D tentatively TRBD1 (8 bases). This CDR3 has 14 amino acids. Deletions cut 4 bases from V and 6 bases from J, with 16 bases between. CDR1 is SGHDN and CDR2 is FVKESK in the germline V gene. Combining the CDR3 with reference TRBV14 and TRBJ2-7 gives the whole variable domain EAGVTQFPSHSVIEKGQTVTLRCDPISGHDNLYWYRRVMGKEIKFLLHFVKESKQDESGMPNNRFLAERTGGTYSTLKVQPAELEDSGVYFCASSPTGGAAEQYFGPGTRLTVT.